The 14 T cell receptor beta chains reported below all come from one sample, sequenced in a study of blood T cell repertoires in COVID-19. Method: immunoSEQ multiplex PCR; TCRdb's copy keeps in-frame clones and lacks some. In the table there are hundreds of thousands of clones, roughly nine tenths of which are singletons. The sample was PBMCs or T cells enriched from blood (not recorded which). These receptors originate from a woman aged 18-29 years who had recovered from COVID-19.

The count of this clone is one. Written as DNA, the CDR3 is TGTGCCAGCAGCTTACGTATCGGCAATGAGCAGTTCTTC. Translating gives CASSLRIGNEQFF. The chain has TRBV7-8 and TRBJ2-1; D remains ambiguous. Trimming cost V 2 bases and J 6 bases, with 8 bases left between them. CDR1 and CDR2 (germline): SGHVS, FQNEAQ. The length of the CDR3 is 13 residues.

The chain has TRBV7-9 and TRBJ1-4; tentatively, D is TRBD1 (6 bases). The V gene lost 2 bases and the J gene lost 7 bases, with 11 bases spanning the gap. The CDR3 is 14 residues long. CDR1 is SEHNR and CDR2 is FQNEAQ in the germline V gene (reference sequence). The CDR3 sequence is CASSLRGGSEKLFF. CDR3 sequence (DNA): TGTGCCAGCAGCTTAAGAGGGGGTAGTGAAAAACTGTTTTTT.

This clone was found once. The chain is built from TRBV12-3 or TRBV12-4 and TRBJ1-2; a possible D gene is TRBD1 (5 bases). Between the trimmed V and J ends, which lost 7 bases and 5 bases, there was a span of 11 bases. CDR3 length: 12 residues. Here the CDR3 DNA reads TGTGCCAGCACGCCAGGGTCGTATGGCTACACCTTC. Translation: CASTPGSYGYTF.

The chain carries TRBV24-1 and TRBJ1-2; tentative D call: TRBD1 (6 bases). CDR1 KGHDR and CDR2 SFDVKD come from the germline V gene. Trimming cost V 4 bases and J 8 bases, with 16 bases left between them. The CDR3 covers 14 residues. The CDR3 reads CATSDTGQLGGYTF. The CDR3 DNA sequence: TGTGCCACCAGTGACACCGGACAGCTTGGGGGCTACACCTTC.

This chain connects TRBV11-2 to TRBJ2-7, with D possibly TRBD1 on 6 matching bases. Trimming stripped 5 bases from V and 6 bases from J, with 17 bases between. This CDR3 is 14 amino acids long. The germline V gene encodes CDR1 SGHAT and CDR2 FQNNGV. In DNA form, the CDR3 reads TGTGCCAGCAGCGGTCTCAGGGGATGGGGCGAGCAGTACTTC. The encoded protein is CASSGLRGWGEQYF.

CDR3 residues: CASSEMAENTEAFF. CDR3 in DNA: TGTGCCAGCAGTGAAATGGCAGAGAACACTGAAGCTTTCTTT. This chain links TRBV6-1 with TRBJ1-1; D gene ambiguous. Looked up from germline, CDR1 is MNHNS and CDR2 is SASEGT. V dropped 2 bases and J dropped 1 base, with 8 bases sitting between them. The CDR3 covers 14 residues.

This chain links TRBV4-1 with TRBJ2-3; 8 bases match TRBD2. The CDR3 is 15 residues long. The germline V gene encodes CDR1 MGHRA and CDR2 YSYEKL. Trimming took 1 base from V and 3 from J; bases not matched to a gene: 3. The CDR3 region is CASSQGRGGTDTQYF. As DNA, the CDR3 is TGCGCCAGCAGCCAAGGTCGGGGGGGTACAGATACGCAGTATTTT.

The chain links TRBV18 to TRBJ2-6; D is perhaps TRBD1 (8 bases). Germline V CDR1 and CDR2: KGHSH, LQKENI. This CDR3 comprises 20 residues. Between the trimmed V and J ends, which lost 3 bases and 1 base, there was a span of 22 bases. CDR3 protein: CASSPLTVGQGGSGANVLTF. The CDR3 DNA sequence: TGTGCCAGCTCACCGCTCACCGTCGGACAGGGAGGGTCTGGGGCCAACGTCCTGACTTTC.

This chain joins TRBV7-9 and TRBJ1-2; 10 positions agree with TRBD1. V shed 0 bases, J shed 6 bases, and the junction held 4 bases outside the gene matches. The CDR3 loop spans 15 amino acids. Germline V CDR1 and CDR2: SEHNR, FQNEAQ (reference sequence). This CDR3 reads CASSLAETGGNGYTF. The CDR3 region has the DNA TGTGCCAGCAGCTTAGCCGAGACAGGGGGCAATGGCTACACCTTC.

The genes are TRBV15 and TRBJ2-7; TRBD1 aligns across 10 bases. The germline CDR1 and CDR2 sequences are LNHNV and YYDKDF (reference sequence). J lost 1 base, V lost 4 bases, and 7 bases had no gene match. The CDR3 totals 16 residues. CDR3 in amino acids: CATSTDRGLLSYEQYF. CDR3 DNA: TGTGCCACCAGCACCGACAGGGGGCTCCTATCCTACGAGCAGTACTTC.

This chain uses TRBV2 with TRBJ1-1; 9 bases are shared with TRBD1. In germline, CDR1 is SNHLY, CDR2 FYNNEI. The CDR3 runs 13 residues. J lost 11 bases, V lost 4 bases, and 8 bases had no gene match. DNA for the CDR3: TGTGCCAGCAGTGCAACAGGGGGCCTTATGGCTTTCTTT. This encodes CASSATGGLMAFF.

CDR3 DNA sequence: TGTGCCAGCAGACAGGAGGACGGGGGTGAAGCTTTCTTT. Amino acid sequence: CASRQEDGGEAFF. The chain links TRBV27 to TRBJ1-1; D may be TRBD1 (5 bases). V lost 6 bases and J lost 7, with 15 bases in between. The CDR3 is 13 residues long. Looked up from germline, CDR1 is MNHEY and CDR2 is SMNVEV (reference sequence).

V usage is TRBV5-1 and J usage is TRBJ1-1; TRBD1 aligns across 11 bases. Germline loops: CDR1 SGHRS, CDR2 YFSETQ. The CDR3 spans 16 residues. V was pared by 4 bases and J by 3 bases, with 8 bases of the junction left unmatched. This CDR3 reads CASSPWDRGRDTEAFF. The CDR3 bases are TGCGCCAGCAGCCCTTGGGACAGGGGGAGGGACACTGAAGCTTTCTTT.

This chain uses TRBV24-1 with TRBJ1-1, with 10 bases identical to TRBD1. The junction had 2 bases not matched to a gene; V was cut back by 2 bases and J by 3 bases. Germline CDR1 KGHDR, CDR2 SFDVKD. The CDR3 length is 15 residues. CDR3 residues: CATSDSGTGDTEAFF. CDR3 in DNA: TGTGCCACCAGTGATTCCGGGACAGGGGACACTGAAGCTTTCTTT.